This T cell receptor beta chain was recorded in a study of PD-1 blockade in mismatch repair-deficient tumors. Background on the study: All were previously treated, progressing patients with about a dozen mismatch repair-deficient cancer types.

CDR1 and CDR2 (germline): SNHLY, FYNNEI. Trimming left V 11 bases short and J 3 bases short, with 11 bases between. The CDR3 extends over 11 amino acids. A few counts support this clone. Its antigen remains unidentified. Whole-study results and caveats: After pembrolizumab, tumor-resident clones rose rapidly, then generally contracted before radiologic responses.

PCR or immunohistochemistry showed mismatch repair deficiency in every enrolled patient. The protocol was immunoSEQ multiplex PCR, while the TCRdb copy is restricted to in-frame clones and leaves out a portion. The top ten hold 6.5% to 9% of the sample, which has 50,000 or so clones, more than 65% seen once. The chain joins TRBV2 to TRBJ2-7, with D possibly matching TRBD2 (6 bases). This receptor was identified in an adult with mismatch repair-deficient cancer. The input for sequencing was peripheral blood, taken about 20 weeks after starting pembrolizumab. In nucleotides, the CDR3 is TGTGCCGGGGGGACCTACTACGAGCAGTACTTC. Translation gives CAGGTYYEQYF.